This TCR beta chain was recorded in a study of molecular identifiers for immune sequencing clone quantification. This CDR3 comprises 13 residues. CDR1 SGHRS and CDR2 YFSETQ come from the germline V gene. TCRdb used MiXCR to reprocess the PCR reads, holding one entry per CDR3 protein. The data contain about half a million distinct CDR3 sequences, around 23% of them singletons. A word on this clonotype: One junction end disagrees with the germline gene, perhaps due to a read error.

The clonotype was recovered from a human donor in good health. Some libraries in this study had Jurkat cell RNA spiked in. The chain uses TRBV5-1 and TRBJ2-7; 8 bases are a match to TRBD1. The sequenced material came from naive CD8+ T cells from blood, with Jurkat cell RNA spiked in. Documented subset: FACS-sorted CD8+CD4-CCR7+CD45RA+ naive T cells. The CDR3 spells CASSYVGQGERYF. CDR3 coding DNA: TGCGCCAGCAGCTACGTAGGACAGGGCGAGCGGTACTTC.